The sample holds one count of the clone carrying this TCR beta chain. The antigen is unknown. The ends were cut back, 3 bases at V and 0 bases at J, with 3 bases in the middle. The germline gives CDR1 DFQATT, CDR2 SNEGSKA (reference sequence). The CDR3 has 12 amino acids. The source of the sample is a study of CD8 T cells in Susac syndrome. General study results and limits: The CD4+ T cell repertoires of Susac syndrome were found to show no clonal expansion.

An input of roughly 0.45 to 1 ug of RNA was subjected to reverse transcription using random hexamers. The method of amplification for TCR beta CDR3 was immunoSEQ multiplex PCR, covering 54 Vbeta and 13 Jbeta. TCRdb called the immunoSEQ multiplex PCR reads again in MiXCR, with one record for every CDR3 protein. The sample has some 160,000 distinct CDR3 sequences; nearly 97% are singletons. It was negative isolation that provided the CD8+ and CD4+ T cells, whereas TEMRA cells were enriched by FACS. V gene TRBV20-1 combines with J gene TRBJ1-5; D not resolved. The sequence was obtained from a human donor with Susac syndrome. The specimen was CD4+ T cells from PBMCs. The DNA for the CDR3 is TGCAGTGCTAGTTATAGCAATCAGCCCCAGCATTTT. This codes for CSASYSNQPQHF.